The present T cell receptor beta chain was sequenced within a study of regulatory T cells in long-lasting Graves disease. Study-wide findings and caveats: Study of thyroid tissue was not done, with only peripheral blood studied.

This clonotype was seen many times. Its antigen is undetermined. Arm-PCR with iRepertoire HTBI primers amplified the CDR3 regions for these TCR beta libraries. TCRdb itself ran the multiplex PCR reads through MiXCR, one entry per CDR3 protein. The table shows approximately 400,000 distinct CDR3 sequences, with roughly a sixth occurring only once. Documented time point: newly diagnosed GD, antithyroid drugs for less than 3 months. Extracted PBMC RNA gave rise to the TCR library. Germline V lookup: CDR1 SGDLS, CDR2 YYNGEE. The V and J ends lost 7 bases and 0 bases respectively, with 14 bases between them. CDR3 size: 15 residues.

The genes are TRBV9 and TRBJ2-1, with D perhaps being TRBD1 or TRBD2 (5 bases each). The receptor was derived from a female donor with Graves disease. This material consisted of peripheral blood mononuclear cells (PBMCs), taken at new diagnosis, from a patient treated with antithyroid drugs. CDR3 nucleotide sequence: TGTGCCAGCTCCCTCACTGGGGGCTCCTACAATGAGCAGTTCTTC. Protein sequence: CASSLTGGSYNEQFF.